A single sample gave rise to the 4 T cell receptor beta chains below, sequenced in a study of regulatory T cells in long-lasting Graves disease. The time point here: newly diagnosed GD, antithyroid drugs for less than 3 months. The TCR library used RNA extracted from PBMCs. According to the study, TCR beta libraries were built with iRepertoire HTBI primers and CDR3-region Arm-PCR. From the multiplex PCR reads, TCRdb called clonotypes with MiXCR, one entry per CDR3 protein. Among hundreds of thousands of distinct CDR3 sequences, around an eighth were seen once, and the ten largest hold roughly a tenth. These data also featured in a second study, about T cells in Graves' hyperthyroidism and ophthalmopathy.

The sample was peripheral blood mononuclear cells (PBMCs), taken at new diagnosis, from a patient treated with antithyroid drugs. Every receptor here comes from a young man with Graves disease.

This clonotype has a count of ten or more. V is TRBV2 and J is TRBJ2-3, with 10 bases that match TRBD2. V lost 10 bases to trimming and J lost 5 bases; unmatched junction nucleotides: 12. The germline V gene has CDR1 SNHLY and CDR2 FYNNEI. This CDR3 contains 15 residues. The CDR3 bases are TGTGCCATCCGTACTTTAGCGGGAGGAGAAGATACGCAGTATTTT. Protein sequence: CAIRTLAGGEDTQYF.

This clonotype occurred many times. J is TRBJ2-5 and V is TRBV5-6; perhaps TRBD2 as D (6 bases). Germline V gene lookup returns CDR1 SGHDT and CDR2 YYEEEE. V lost 0 bases and J 5 bases, leaving 17 bases between the germline ends. The CDR3 spans 16 residues. Here the CDR3 reads CASSLVLAEERETQYF. The DNA of the CDR3 is TGTGCCAGCAGCTTGGTACTAGCAGAGGAGAGGGAGACCCAGTACTTC. The whole variable domain, remainder taken from reference TRBV5-6 and TRBJ2-5, is DAGVTQSPTHLIKTRGQQVTLRCSPKSGHDTVSWYQQALGQGPQFIFQYYEEEERQRGNFPDRFSGHQFPNYSSELNVNALLLGDSALYLCASSLVLAEERETQYFGPGTRLLVL.

There are many counts of this clonotype. The V gene is TRBV6-2 or TRBV6-3, the J gene TRBJ2-7; D gene ambiguous. The CDR3 extends over 14 amino acids. The V gene's germline CDR1 is MNHEY and CDR2 SVGEGT. Trimming cost V 3 bases and J 3 bases, with 12 bases left between them. In nucleotides, the CDR3 is TGTGCCAGCAGTTATGGACCGTTCTACTACGAGCAGTACTTC. Protein product: CASSYGPFYYEQYF.

This clonotype was counted ten times or more. The gene calls are TRBV20-1 and TRBJ2-7; possible D gene TRBD2, 6 bases. This CDR3 is built from 14 residues. V gave up 2 bases and J gave up 5 bases, with 16 bases separating them. Per germline, CDR1 DFQATT and CDR2 SNEGSKA (reference sequence). The CDR3 DNA reads as TGCAGTGCTAGACGGCTAGCGTATGGAGACGAGCAGTACTTC. Protein sequence: CSARRLAYGDEQYF.